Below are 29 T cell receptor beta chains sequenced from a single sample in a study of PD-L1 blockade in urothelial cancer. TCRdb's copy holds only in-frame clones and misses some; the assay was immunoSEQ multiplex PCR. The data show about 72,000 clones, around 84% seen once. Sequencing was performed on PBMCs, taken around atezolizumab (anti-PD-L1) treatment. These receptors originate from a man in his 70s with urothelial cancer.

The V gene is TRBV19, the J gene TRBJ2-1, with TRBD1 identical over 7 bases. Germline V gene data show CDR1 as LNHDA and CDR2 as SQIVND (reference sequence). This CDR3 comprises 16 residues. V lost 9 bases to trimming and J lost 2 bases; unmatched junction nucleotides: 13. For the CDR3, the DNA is TGTGCCAGCCGTGACAGGGCCAAAAGAACCTACAATGAGCAGTTCTTC. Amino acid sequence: CASRDRAKRTYNEQFF.

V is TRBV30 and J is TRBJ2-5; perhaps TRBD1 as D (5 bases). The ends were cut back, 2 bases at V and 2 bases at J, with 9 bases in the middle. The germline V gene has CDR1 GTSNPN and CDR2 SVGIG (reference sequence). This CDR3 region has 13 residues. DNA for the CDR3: TGTGCCTGGAGTCTGACAGTTCAAGAGACCCAGTACTTC. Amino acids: CAWSLTVQETQYF.

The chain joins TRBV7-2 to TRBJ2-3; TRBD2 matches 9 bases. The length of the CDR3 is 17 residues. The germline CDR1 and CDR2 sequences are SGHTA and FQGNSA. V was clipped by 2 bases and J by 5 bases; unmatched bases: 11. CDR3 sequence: CASSLKLGILAGDTQYF. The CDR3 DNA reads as TGTGCCAGCAGCTTAAAGTTAGGGATACTAGCGGGAGATACGCAGTATTTT.

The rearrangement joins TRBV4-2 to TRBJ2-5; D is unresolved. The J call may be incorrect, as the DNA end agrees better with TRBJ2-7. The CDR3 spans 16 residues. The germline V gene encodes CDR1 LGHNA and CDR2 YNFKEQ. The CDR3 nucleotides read TGTGCCAGCAGCCAAGATTATCAGACTTACTCCTACGAGCAGTACTTC. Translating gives CASSQDYQTYSYEQYF.

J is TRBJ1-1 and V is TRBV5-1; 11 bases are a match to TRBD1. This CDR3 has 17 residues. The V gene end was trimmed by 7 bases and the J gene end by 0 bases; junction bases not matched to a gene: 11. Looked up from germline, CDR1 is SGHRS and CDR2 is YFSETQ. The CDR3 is CASGTGQGVGMNTEAFF. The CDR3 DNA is TGCGCCAGCGGCACGGGACAGGGGGTAGGAATGAACACTGAAGCTTTCTTT.

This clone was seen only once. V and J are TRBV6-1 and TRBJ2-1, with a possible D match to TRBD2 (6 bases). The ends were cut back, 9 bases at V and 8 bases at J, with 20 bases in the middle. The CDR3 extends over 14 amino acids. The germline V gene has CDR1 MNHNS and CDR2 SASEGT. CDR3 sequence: CASRGTPPADEQFF. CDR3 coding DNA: TGTGCCAGTCGGGGGACTCCCCCCGCCGATGAGCAGTTCTTC.

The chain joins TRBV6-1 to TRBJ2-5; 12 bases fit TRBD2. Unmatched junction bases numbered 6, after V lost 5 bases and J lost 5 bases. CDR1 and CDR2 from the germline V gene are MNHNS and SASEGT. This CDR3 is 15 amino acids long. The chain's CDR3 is CASSLSSGRAETQYF. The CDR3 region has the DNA TGTGCCAGCAGTTTGTCTAGCGGGAGGGCGGAGACCCAGTACTTC.

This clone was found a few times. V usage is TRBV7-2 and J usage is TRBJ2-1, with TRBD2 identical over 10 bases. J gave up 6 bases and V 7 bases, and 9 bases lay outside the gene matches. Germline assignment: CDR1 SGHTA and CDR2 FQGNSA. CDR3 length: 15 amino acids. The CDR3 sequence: CASTETSGIGNEQFF. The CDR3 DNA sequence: TGTGCCAGCACCGAAACTAGCGGGATAGGCAATGAGCAGTTCTTC.

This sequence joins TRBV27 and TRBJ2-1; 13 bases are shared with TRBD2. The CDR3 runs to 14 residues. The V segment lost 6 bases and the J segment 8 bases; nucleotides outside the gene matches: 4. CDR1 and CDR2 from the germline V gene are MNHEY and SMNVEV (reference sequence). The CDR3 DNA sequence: TGTGCCAGCAGAGGACTAGCGGGAGCCGATGAGCAGTTCTTC. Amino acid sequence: CASRGLAGADEQFF.

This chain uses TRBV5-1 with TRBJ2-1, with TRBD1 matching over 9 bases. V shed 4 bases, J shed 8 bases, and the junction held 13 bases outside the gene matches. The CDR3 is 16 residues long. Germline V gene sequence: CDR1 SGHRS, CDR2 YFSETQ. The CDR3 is CASSPPLGQGIDEQFF. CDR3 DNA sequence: TGCGCCAGCAGCCCTCCATTAGGACAGGGGATCGATGAGCAGTTCTTC.

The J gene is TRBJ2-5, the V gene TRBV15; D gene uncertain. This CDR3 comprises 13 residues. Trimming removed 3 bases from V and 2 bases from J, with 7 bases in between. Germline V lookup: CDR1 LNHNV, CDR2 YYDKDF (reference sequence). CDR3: CATSRAVQETQYF. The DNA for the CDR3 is TGTGCCACCAGCAGGGCAGTTCAAGAGACCCAGTACTTC.

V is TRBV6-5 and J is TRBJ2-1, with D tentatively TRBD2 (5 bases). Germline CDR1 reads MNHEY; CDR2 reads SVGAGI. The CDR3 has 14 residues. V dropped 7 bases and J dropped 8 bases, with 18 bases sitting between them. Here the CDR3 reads CASNSLAGTDEQFF. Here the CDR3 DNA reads TGTGCCAGCAATTCGCTAGCAGGAACCGATGAGCAGTTCTTC.

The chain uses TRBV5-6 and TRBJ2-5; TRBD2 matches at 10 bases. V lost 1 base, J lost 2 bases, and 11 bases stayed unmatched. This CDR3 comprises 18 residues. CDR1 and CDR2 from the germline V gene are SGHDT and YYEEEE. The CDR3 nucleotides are TGTGCCAGCAGCTTGTTTGCTGGGACTAGCGCCCAACAAGAGACCCAGTACTTC. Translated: CASSLFAGTSAQQETQYF.

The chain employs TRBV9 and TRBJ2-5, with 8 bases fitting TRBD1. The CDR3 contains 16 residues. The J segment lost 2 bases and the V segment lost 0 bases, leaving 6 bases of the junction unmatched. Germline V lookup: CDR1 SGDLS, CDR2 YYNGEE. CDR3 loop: CASSVAPGTGQETQYF. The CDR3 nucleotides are TGTGCCAGCAGCGTAGCCCCCGGGACAGGTCAAGAGACCCAGTACTTC.

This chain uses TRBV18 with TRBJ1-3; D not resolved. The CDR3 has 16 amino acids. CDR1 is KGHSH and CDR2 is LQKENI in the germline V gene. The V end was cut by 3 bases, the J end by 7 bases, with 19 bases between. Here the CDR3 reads CASSPETPSSANTIYF. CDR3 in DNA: TGTGCCAGCTCACCTGAAACCCCCTCCTCCGCGAACACCATATATTTT.

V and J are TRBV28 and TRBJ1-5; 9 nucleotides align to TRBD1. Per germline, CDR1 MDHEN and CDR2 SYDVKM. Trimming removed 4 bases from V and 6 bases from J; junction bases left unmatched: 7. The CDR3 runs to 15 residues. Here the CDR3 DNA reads TGTGCCAGCAGTTGGGGGGACAGGGTAGGTCAGCCCCAGCATTTT. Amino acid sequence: CASSWGDRVGQPQHF.

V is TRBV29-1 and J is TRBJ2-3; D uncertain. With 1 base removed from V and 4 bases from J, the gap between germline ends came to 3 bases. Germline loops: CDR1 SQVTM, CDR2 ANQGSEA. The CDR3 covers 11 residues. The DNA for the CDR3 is TGCAGCGTTGAAGCTCCAGATACGCAGTATTTT. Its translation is CSVEAPDTQYF.

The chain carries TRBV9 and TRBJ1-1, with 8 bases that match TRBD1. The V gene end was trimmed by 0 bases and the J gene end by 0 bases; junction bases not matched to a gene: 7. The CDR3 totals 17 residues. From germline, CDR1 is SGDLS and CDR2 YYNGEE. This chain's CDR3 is CASSVDPGGGMNTEAFF. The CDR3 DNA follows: TGTGCCAGCAGCGTAGACCCAGGGGGCGGGATGAACACTGAAGCTTTCTTT. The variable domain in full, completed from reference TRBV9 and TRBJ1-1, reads DSGVTQTPKHLITATGQRVTLRCSPRSGDLSVYWYQQSLDQGLQFLIQYYNGEERAKGNILERFSAQQFPDLHSELNLSSLELGDSALYFCASSVDPGGGMNTEAFFGQGTRLTVV.

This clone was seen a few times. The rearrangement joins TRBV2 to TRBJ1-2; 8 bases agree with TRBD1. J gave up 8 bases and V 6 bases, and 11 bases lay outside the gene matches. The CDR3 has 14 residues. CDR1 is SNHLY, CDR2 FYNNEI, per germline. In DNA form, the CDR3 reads TGTGCCAGCAGGAACCTCATCACAGGGGGAGGCTACACCTTC. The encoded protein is CASRNLITGGGYTF.

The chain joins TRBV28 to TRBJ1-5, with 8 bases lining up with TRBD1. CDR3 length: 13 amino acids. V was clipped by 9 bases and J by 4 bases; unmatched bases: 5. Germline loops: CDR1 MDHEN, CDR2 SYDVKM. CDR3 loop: CASRTGTNQPQHF. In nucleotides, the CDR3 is TGTGCCAGTAGGACAGGGACTAATCAGCCCCAGCATTTT.

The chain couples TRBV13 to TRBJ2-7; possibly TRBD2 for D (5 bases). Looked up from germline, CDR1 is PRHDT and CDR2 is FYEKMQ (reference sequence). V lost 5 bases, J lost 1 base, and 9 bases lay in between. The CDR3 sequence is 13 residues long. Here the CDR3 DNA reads TGTGCCAGCAGCGCTTCGGGGTCCTACGAGCAGTACTTC. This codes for CASSASGSYEQYF.

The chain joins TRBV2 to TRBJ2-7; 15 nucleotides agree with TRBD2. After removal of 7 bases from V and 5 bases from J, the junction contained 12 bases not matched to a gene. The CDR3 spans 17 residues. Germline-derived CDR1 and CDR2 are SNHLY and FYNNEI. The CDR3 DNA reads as TGTGCCAGCAATAGGGCCGGGACTAGCGGGAGGACCCACGAGCAGTACTTC. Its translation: CASNRAGTSGRTHEQYF. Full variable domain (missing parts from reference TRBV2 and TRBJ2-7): EPEVTQTPSHQVTQMGQEVILRCVPISNHLYFYWYRQILGQKVEFLVSFYNNEISEKSEIFDDQFSVERPDGSNFTLKIRSTKLEDSAMYFCASNRAGTSGRTHEQYFGPGTRLTVT.

This CDR3 reads CASSLLTAGGSYEQYF. The CDR3 DNA follows: TGTGCCAGCAGCTTGTTAACAGCGGGAGGGTCCTACGAGCAGTACTTC. This chain joins TRBV5-4 and TRBJ2-7; the match to TRBD2 covers 10 bases. Germline V CDR1 and CDR2: SGHNT, YYREEE (reference sequence). The CDR3 sequence is 16 residues long. V trimming: 1 base; J trimming: 1 base; junction bases outside the gene matches: 5.

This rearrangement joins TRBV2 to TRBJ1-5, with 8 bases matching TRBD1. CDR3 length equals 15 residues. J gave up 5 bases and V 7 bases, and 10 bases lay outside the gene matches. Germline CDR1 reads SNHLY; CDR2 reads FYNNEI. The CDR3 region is CASTPDRTGHQPQHF. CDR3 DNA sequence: TGTGCCAGCACTCCAGATCGGACAGGGCATCAGCCCCAGCATTTT.

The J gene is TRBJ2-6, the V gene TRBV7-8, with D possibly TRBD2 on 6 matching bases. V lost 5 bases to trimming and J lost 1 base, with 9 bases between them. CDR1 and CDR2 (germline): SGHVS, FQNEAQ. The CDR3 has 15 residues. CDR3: CASSTGLSGANVLTF. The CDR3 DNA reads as TGTGCCAGCAGCACAGGACTATCTGGGGCCAACGTCCTGACTTTC. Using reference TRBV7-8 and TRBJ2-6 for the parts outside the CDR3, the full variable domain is GAGVSQSPRYKVAKRGQDVALRCDPISGHVSLFWYQQALGQGPEFLTYFQNEAQLDKSGLPSDRFFAERPEGSVSTLKIQRTQQEDSAVYLCASSTGLSGANVLTFGAGSRLTVL.

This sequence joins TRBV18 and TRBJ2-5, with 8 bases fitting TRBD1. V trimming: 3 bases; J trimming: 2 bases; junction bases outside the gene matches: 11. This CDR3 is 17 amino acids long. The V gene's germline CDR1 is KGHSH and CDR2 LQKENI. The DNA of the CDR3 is TGTGCCAGCTCACCGGGGGTTCAGGACAGGGATCAAGAGACCCAGTACTTC. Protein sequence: CASSPGVQDRDQETQYF.

CDR3 region: CASSRNEDYSNQPQHF. The CDR3 nucleotides read TGTGCCAGCAGTCGAAATGAGGACTATAGCAATCAGCCCCAGCATTTT. V and J are TRBV2 and TRBJ1-5, with unresolved D. The CDR3 runs 16 residues. Trimming took 5 bases from V and 0 from J, leaving 14 bases between them. Germline CDR1 and CDR2: SNHLY and FYNNEI. The full variable domain, in which reference TRBV2 and TRBJ1-5 provide the parts outside the CDR3, is EPEVTQTPSHQVTQMGQEVILRCVPISNHLYFYWYRQILGQKVEFLVSFYNNEISEKSEIFDDQFSVERPDGSNFTLKIRSTKLEDSAMYFCASSRNEDYSNQPQHFGDGTRLSIL.

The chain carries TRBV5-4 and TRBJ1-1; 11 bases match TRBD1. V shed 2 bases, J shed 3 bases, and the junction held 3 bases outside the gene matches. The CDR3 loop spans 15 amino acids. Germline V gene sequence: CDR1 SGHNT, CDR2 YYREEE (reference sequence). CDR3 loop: CASSFGGQGDTEAFF. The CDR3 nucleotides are TGTGCCAGCAGCTTTGGGGGACAGGGGGACACTGAAGCTTTCTTT.

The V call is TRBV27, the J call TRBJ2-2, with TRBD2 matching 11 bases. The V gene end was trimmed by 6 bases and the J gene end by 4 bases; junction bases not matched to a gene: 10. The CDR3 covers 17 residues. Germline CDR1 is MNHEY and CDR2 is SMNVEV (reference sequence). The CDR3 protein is CASSQLSGRAGTGELFF. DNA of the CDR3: TGTGCCAGCAGCCAACTTAGCGGGAGGGCGGGCACCGGGGAGCTGTTTTTT.